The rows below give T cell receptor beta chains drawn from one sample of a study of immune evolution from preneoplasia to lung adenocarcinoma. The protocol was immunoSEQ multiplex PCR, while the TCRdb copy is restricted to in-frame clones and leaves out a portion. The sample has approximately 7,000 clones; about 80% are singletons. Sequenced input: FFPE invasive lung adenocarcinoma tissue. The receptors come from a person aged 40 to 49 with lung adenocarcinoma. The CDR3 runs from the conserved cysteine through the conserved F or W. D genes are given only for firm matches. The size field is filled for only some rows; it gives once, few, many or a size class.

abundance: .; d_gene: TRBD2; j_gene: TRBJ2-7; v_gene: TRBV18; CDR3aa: CASSAGGSGRSYEQYF; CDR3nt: TGTGCCAGCTCAGCAGGTGGTAGCGGGAGGTCCTACGAGCAGTACTTC
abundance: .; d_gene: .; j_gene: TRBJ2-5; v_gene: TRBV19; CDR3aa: CASSSGSKETQYF; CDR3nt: TGTGCCAGTAGTAGTGGTAGTAAAGAGACCCAGTACTTC
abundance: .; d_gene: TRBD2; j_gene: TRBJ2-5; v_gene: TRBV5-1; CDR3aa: CASSLAPSGSGETQYF; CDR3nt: TGCGCCAGCAGCTTGGCCCCTAGCGGGAGTGGGGAGACCCAGTACTTC
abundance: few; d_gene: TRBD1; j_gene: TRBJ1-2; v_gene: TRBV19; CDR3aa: CAASPGTVNYGYTF; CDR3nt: TGTGCCGCCTCACCCGGGACAGTTAACTATGGCTACACCTTC
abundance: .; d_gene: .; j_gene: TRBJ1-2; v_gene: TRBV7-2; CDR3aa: CASSFGGVGGYTF; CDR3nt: TGTGCCAGCAGCTTCGGGGGCGTCGGTGGCTACACCTTC
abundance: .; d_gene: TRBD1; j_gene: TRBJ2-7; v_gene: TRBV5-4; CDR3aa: CASSWDRYEQYF; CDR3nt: TGTGCCAGCAGCTGGGACAGGTACGAGCAGTACTTC
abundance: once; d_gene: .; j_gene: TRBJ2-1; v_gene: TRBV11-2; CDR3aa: CASSLSGGVNEQFF; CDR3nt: TGTGCCAGCAGCTTGTCGGGCGGAGTCAATGAGCAGTTCTTC
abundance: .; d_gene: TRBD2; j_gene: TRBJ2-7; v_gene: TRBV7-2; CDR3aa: CASSGRLAGGAEQYF; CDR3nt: TGTGCCAGCAGCGGGCGACTAGCGGGAGGCGCCGAGCAGTACTTC
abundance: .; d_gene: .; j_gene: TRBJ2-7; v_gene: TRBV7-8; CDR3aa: CASSQNRISEQYF; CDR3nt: TGTGCCAGCAGCCAGAACAGGATAAGTGAGCAGTACTTC
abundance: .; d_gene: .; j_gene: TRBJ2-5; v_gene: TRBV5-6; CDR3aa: CASSFYRETRETQYF; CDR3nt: TGTGCCAGCAGCTTTTACAGGGAGACACGAGAGACCCAGTACTTC
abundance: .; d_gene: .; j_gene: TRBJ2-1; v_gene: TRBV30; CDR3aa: CAWTGGASSYNEQFF; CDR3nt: TGTGCCTGGACAGGGGGGGCGAGCTCCTACAATGAGCAGTTCTTC
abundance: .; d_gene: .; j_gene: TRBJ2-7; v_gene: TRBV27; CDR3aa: CASPNAGKKSSYEQYF; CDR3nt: TGTGCCAGCCCAAATGCGGGGAAGAAAAGCTCCTACGAGCAGTACTTC
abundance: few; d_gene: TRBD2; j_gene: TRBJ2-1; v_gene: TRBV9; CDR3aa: CASSLPLAGVDGEQFF; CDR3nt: TGTGCCAGCAGCTTACCACTAGCGGGGGTAGATGGTGAGCAGTTCTTC
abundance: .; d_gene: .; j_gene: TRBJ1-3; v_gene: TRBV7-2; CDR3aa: CASSPRSGGWNTIYF; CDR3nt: TGTGCCAGCAGCCCCCGGTCCGGGGGCTGGAACACCATATATTTT
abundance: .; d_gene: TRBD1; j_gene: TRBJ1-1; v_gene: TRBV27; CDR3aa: CASGPLRTGGTEAFF; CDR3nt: TGTGCCAGCGGACCCCTACGGACAGGCGGAACTGAAGCTTTCTTT
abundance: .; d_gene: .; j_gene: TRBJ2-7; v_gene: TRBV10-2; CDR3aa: CASSDLNPYEQYF; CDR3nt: TGCGCCAGCAGTGACCTGAACCCTTACGAGCAGTACTTC
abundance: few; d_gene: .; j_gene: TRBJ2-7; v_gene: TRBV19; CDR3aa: CASSPSSARGFSYEQYF; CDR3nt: TGTGCCAGTAGTCCCAGCTCGGCGAGAGGTTTCTCCTACGAGCAGTACTTC
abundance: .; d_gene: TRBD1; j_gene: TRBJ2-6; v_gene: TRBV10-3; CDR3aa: CAISEYGQGASGANVLTF; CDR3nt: TGTGCCATCAGTGAGTACGGACAGGGGGCCTCTGGGGCCAACGTCCTGACTTTC
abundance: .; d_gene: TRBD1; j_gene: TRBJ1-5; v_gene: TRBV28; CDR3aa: CASRSGTGSNQPQHF; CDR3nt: TGTGCCAGCAGATCCGGGACAGGGAGCAATCAGCCCCAGCATTTT
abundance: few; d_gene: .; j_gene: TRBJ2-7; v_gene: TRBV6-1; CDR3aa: CATLPGAPYEQYF; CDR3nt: TGTGCCACCCTCCCGGGAGCTCCCTACGAGCAGTACTTC
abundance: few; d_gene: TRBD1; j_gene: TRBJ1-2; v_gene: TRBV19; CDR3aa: CASRTGLYGYTF; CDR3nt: TGTGCCAGTAGGACAGGGCTCTATGGCTACACCTTC
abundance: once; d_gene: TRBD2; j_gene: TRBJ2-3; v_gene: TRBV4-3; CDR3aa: CASSPGVVAGELGDTQYF; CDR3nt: TGCGCCAGCAGCCCAGGTGTGGTTGCGGGAGAGTTAGGAGATACGCAGTATTTT
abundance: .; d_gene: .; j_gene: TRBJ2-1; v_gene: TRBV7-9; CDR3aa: CASSLPPNEQFF; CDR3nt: TGTGCCAGCAGCTTACCCCCCAATGAGCAGTTCTTC
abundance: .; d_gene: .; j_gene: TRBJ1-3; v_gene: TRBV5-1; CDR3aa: CASSFGDLISGNTIYF; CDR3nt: TGCGCCAGCAGCTTTGGCGATCTGATCTCTGGAAACACCATATATTTT
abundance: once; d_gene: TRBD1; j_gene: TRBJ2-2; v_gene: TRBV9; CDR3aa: CASSVQSGGTGELFF; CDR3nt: TGTGCCAGCAGCGTTCAATCAGGGGGCACCGGGGAGCTGTTTTTT
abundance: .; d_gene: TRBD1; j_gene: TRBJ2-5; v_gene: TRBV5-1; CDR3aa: CASSVGTAQETQYF; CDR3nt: TGCGCCAGCAGCGTTGGGACAGCGCAAGAGACCCAGTACTTC
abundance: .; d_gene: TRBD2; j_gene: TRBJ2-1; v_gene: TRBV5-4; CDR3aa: CASSRLAGGTYNEQFF; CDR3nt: TGTGCCAGCAGCCGCCTAGCGGGAGGGACCTACAATGAGCAGTTCTTC
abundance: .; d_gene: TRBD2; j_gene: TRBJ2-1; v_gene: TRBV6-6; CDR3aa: CASQAGLAASEQFF; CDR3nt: TGTGCCAGCCAGGCGGGGCTAGCGGCCAGTGAGCAGTTCTTC
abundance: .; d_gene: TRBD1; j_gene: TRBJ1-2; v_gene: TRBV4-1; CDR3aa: CASSPEQGAPRYGYTF; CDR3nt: TGCGCCAGCAGCCCAGAACAGGGGGCGCCAAGGTATGGCTACACCTTC
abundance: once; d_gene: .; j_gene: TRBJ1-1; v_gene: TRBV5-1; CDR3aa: CASSFSTSNTEAFF; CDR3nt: TGCGCCAGCAGCTTCTCTACATCGAACACTGAAGCTTTCTTT
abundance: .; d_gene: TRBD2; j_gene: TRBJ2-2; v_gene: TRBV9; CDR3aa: CASSAGTSGRFKTGELFF; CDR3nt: TGTGCCAGCAGCGCCGGGACTAGCGGGAGATTCAAGACCGGGGAGCTGTTTTTT
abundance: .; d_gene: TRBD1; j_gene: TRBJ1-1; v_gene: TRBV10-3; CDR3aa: CASALRQGTFTTEAFF; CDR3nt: TGTGCCAGCGCATTAAGACAGGGGACGTTCACCACTGAAGCTTTCTTT
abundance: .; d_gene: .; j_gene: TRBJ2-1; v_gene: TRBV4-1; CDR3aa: CASSQEARGSYNEQFF; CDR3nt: TGCGCCAGCAGCCAAGAGGCCAGAGGCTCCTACAATGAGCAGTTCTTC
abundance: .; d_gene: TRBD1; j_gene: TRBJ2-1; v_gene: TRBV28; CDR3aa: CASSVPGTGVGEQFF; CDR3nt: TGTGCCAGCAGTGTCCCAGGGACAGGGGTCGGTGAGCAGTTCTTC
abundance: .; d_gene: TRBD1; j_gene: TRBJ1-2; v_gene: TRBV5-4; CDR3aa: CASSQGQVMSYTF; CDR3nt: TGTGCCAGCAGCCAAGGACAGGTTATGAGCTACACCTTC
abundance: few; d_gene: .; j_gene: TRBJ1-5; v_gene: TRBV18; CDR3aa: CASSPSPDSNQPQHF; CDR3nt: TGTGCCAGCTCACCATCGCCTGATAGCAATCAGCCCCAGCATTTT
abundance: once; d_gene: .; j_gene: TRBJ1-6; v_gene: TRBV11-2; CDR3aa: CASSLGGNSPLHF; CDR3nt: TGTGCCAGCAGCTTAGGTGGTAATTCACCCCTCCACTTT
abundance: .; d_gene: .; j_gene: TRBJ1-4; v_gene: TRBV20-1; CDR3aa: CSASRTEKLFF; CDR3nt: TGCAGTGCTAGTCGGACCGAAAAACTGTTTTTT
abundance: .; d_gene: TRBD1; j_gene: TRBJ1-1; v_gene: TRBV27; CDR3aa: CASSLRQGITEAFF; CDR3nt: TGTGCCAGCAGTCTCCGACAGGGGATCACTGAAGCTTTCTTT
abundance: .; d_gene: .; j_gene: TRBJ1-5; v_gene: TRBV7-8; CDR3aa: CASSLSGGSQPQHF; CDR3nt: TGTGCCAGCAGCCTTTCGGGGGGAAGTCAGCCCCAGCATTTT
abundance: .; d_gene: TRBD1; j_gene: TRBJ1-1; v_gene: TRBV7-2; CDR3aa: CASSLVAGTGNTEAFF; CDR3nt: TGTGCCAGCAGCTTGGTCGCCGGGACAGGGAACACTGAAGCTTTCTTT
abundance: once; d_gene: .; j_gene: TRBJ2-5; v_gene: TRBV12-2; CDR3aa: CASRLKERPKETQYF; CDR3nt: TGTGCAAGTCGCTTAAAAGAGCGCCCAAAAGAGACCCAGTACTTC
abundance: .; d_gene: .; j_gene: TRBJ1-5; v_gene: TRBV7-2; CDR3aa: CASSLVPRVAGNNQPQHF; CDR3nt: TGTGCCAGCAGCTTAGTGCCCCGGGTGGCGGGGAACAATCAGCCCCAGCATTTT
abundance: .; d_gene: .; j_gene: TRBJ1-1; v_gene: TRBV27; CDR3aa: CASSFTVTGFLHTEAFF; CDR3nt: TGTGCCAGCAGTTTCACCGTGACAGGATTTTTGCACACTGAAGCTTTCTTT
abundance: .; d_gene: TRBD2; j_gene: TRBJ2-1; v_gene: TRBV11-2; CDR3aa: CASSRHKFGRAAYNEQFF; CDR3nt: TGTGCCAGCAGCCGTCATAAGTTCGGGAGGGCGGCCTACAATGAGCAGTTCTTC
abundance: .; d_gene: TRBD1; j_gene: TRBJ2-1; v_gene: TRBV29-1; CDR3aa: CSARDRGLYNEQFF; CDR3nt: TGCAGCGCCAGAGACAGGGGATTATACAATGAGCAGTTCTTC
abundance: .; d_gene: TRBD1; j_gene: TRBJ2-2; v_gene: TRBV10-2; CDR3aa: CASRGQGLGGELFF; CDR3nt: TGCGCCAGCAGAGGACAGGGTCTCGGCGGGGAGCTGTTTTTT
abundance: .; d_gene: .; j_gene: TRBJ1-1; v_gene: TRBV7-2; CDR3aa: CASSLATAYEAFF; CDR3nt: TGTGCCAGCAGCTTAGCCACAGCCTATGAAGCTTTCTTT
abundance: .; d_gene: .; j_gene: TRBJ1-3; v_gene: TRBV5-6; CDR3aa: CASSFFGLLDSSGNTIYF; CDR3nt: TGTGCCAGCAGCTTCTTCGGTTTACTGGATTCCTCTGGAAACACCATATATTTT
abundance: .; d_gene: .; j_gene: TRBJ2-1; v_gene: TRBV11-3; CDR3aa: CASSGQGEQFF; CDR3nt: TGTGCCAGCAGCGGACAAGGAGAGCAGTTCTTC